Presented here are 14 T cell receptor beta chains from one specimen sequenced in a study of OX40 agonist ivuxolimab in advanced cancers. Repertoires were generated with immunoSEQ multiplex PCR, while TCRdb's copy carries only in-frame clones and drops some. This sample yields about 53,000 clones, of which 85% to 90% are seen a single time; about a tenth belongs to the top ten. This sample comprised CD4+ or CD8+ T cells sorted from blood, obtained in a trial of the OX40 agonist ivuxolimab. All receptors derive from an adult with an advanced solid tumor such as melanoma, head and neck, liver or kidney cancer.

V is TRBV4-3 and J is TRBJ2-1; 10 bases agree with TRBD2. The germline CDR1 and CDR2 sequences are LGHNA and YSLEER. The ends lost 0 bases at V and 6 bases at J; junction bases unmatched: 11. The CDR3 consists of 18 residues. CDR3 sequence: CASSQEAGGPVGSNEQFF. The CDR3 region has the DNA TGCGCCAGCAGCCAAGAAGCGGGGGGGCCCGTCGGCAGCAATGAGCAGTTCTTC.

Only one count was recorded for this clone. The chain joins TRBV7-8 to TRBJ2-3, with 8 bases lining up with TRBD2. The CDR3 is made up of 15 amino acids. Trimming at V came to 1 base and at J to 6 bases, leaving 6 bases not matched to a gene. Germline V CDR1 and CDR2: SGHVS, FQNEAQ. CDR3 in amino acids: CASSLGGAGADTQYF. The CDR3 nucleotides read TGTGCCAGCAGCTTAGGGGGAGCGGGGGCTGATACGCAGTATTTT.

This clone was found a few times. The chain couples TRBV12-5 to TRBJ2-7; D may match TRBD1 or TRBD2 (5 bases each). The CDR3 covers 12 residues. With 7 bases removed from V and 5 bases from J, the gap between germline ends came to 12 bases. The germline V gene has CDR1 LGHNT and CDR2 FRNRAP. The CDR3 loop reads CASARGDDEQYF. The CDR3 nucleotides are TGTGCTAGTGCTCGAGGGGATGACGAGCAGTACTTC.

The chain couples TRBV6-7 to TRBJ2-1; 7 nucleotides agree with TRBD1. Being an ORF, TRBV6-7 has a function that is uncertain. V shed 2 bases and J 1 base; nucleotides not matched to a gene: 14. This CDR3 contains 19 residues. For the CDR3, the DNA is TGTGCCAGCAGTTACACATACCGACAGGGTAAGGCTTCCTACAATGAGCAGTTCTTC. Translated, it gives CASSYTYRQGKASYNEQFF.

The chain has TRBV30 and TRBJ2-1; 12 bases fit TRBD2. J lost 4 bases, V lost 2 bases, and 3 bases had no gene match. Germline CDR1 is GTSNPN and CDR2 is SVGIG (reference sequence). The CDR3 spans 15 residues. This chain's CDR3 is CAWSPTSGGYNEQFF. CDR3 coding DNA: TGTGCCTGGAGTCCGACTAGCGGGGGATACAATGAGCAGTTCTTC.

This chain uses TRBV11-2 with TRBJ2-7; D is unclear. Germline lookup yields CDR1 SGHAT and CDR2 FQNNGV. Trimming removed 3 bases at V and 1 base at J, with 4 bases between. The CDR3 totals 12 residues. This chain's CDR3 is CASSFFSYEQYF. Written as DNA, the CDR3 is TGTGCCAGCAGCTTCTTTTCCTACGAGCAGTACTTC.

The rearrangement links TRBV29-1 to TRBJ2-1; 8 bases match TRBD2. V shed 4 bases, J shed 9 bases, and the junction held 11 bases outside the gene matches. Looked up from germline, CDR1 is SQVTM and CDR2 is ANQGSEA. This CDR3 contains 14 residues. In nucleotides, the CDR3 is TGCAGCGTTGTATACGGGACTAGTACAAGTGAGCAGTTCTTC. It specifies CSVVYGTSTSEQFF.

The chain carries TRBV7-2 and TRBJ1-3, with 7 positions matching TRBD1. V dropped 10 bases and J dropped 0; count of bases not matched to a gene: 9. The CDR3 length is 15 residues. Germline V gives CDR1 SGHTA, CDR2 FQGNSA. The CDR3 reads CATGQDRFSGNTIYF. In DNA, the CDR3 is TGTGCCACCGGACAGGACCGATTCTCTGGAAACACCATATATTTT.

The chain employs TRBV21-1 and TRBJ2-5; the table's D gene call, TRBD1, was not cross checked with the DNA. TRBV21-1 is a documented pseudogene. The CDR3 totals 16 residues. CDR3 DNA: TGTGCCAGCAGCAAAGGTGTTACAGGCCAACAAGAGACCCAGTACTTC. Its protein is CASSKGVTGQQETQYF.

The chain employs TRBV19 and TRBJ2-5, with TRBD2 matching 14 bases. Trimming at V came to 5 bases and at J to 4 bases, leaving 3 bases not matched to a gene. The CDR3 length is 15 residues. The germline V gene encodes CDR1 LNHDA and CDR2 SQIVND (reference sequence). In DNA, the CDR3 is TGTGCCAGTAGTCCCGGGACTAGCGGGAGAGAGACCCAGTACTTC. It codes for CASSPGTSGRETQYF.

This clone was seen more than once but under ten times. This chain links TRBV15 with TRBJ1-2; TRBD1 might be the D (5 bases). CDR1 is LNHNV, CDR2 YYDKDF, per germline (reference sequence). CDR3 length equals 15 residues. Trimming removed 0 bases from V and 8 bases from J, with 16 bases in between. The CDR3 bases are TGTGCCACCAGCAGAGATCGGGGATCAGGGCGAGGCTACACCTTC. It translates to CATSRDRGSGRGYTF.

The CDR3 is CASSQDLNGPNEKLFF. In DNA, the CDR3 is TGCGCCAGCAGCCAAGATTTGAACGGGCCTAATGAAAAACTGTTTTTT. The chain joins TRBV4-3 to TRBJ1-4; the D is unclear. CDR1 LGHNA and CDR2 YSLEER come from the germline V gene. V lost 0 bases and J 3 bases, leaving 11 bases between the germline ends. The CDR3 loop spans 16 amino acids.

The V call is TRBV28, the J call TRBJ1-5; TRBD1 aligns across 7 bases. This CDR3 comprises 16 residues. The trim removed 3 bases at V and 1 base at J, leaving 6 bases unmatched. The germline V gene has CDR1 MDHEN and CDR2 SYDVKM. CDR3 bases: TGTGCCAGCAGTTTCGGCAGGGGGATAAGCAATCAGCCCCAGCATTTT. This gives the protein CASSFGRGISNQPQHF.

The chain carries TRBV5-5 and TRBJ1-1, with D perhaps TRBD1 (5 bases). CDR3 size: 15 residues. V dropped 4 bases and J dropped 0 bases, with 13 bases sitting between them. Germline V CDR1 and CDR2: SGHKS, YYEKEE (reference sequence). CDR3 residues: CASSLRQLMNTEAFF. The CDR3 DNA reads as TGTGCCAGCAGCCTCCGACAGTTAATGAACACTGAAGCTTTCTTT.